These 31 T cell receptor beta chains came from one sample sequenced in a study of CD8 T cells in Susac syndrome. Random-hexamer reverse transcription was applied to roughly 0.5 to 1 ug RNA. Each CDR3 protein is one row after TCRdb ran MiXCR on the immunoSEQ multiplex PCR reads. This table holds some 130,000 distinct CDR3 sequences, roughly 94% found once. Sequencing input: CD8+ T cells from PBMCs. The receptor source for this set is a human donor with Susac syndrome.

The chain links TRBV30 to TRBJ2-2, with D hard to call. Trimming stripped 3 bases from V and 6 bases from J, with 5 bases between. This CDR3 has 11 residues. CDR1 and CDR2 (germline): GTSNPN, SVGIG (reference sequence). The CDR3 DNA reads TGTGCCTGGAGAGAGGCCGGGGAGCTGTTTTTT. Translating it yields CAWREAGELFF. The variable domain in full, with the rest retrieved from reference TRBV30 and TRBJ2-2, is SQTIHQWPATLVQPVGSPLSLECTVEGTSNPNLYWYRQAAGRGLQLLFYSVGIGQISSEVPQNLSASRPQDRQFILSSKKLLLSDSGFYLCAWREAGELFFGEGSRLTVL.

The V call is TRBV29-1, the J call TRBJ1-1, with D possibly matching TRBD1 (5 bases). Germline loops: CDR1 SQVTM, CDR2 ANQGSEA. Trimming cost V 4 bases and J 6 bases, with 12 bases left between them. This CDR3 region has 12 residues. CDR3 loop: CSVALGGAEAFF. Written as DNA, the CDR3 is TGCAGCGTTGCTCTGGGGGGGGCTGAAGCTTTCTTT.

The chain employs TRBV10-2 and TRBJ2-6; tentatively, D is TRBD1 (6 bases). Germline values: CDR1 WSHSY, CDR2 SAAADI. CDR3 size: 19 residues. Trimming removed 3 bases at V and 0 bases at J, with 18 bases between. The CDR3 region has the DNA TGCGCCAGCAGTGAAGGGACACCAGAAGTCCTCTCTGGGGCCAACGTCCTGACTTTC. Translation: CASSEGTPEVLSGANVLTF.

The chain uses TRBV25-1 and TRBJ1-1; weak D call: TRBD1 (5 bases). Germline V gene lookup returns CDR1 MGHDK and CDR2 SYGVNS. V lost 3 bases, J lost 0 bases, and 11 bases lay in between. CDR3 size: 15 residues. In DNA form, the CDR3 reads TGTGCCAGCAGTGATAGGGGAGGTCTGAACACTGAAGCTTTCTTT. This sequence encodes CASSDRGGLNTEAFF. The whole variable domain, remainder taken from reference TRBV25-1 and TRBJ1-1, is EADIYQTPRYLVIGTGKKITLECSQTMGHDKMYWYQQDPGMELHLIHYSYGVNSTEKGDLSSESTVSRIRTEHFPLTLESARPSHTSQYLCASSDRGGLNTEAFFGQGTRLTVV.

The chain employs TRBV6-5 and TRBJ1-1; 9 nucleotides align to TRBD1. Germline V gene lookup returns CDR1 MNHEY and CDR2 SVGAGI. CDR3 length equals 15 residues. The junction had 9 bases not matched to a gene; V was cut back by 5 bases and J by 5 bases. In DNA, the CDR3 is TGTGCCAGCAGTCCTGGGACAGGGCTAGGTACTGAAGCTTTCTTT. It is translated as CASSPGTGLGTEAFF.

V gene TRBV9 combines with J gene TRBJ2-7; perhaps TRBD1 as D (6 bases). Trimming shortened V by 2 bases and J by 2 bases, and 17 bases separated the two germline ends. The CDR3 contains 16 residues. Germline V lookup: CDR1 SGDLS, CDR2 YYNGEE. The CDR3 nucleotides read TGTGCCAGCAGCGTCTCGGACAGTATGGGCCCCTACGAGCAGTACTTC. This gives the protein CASSVSDSMGPYEQYF.

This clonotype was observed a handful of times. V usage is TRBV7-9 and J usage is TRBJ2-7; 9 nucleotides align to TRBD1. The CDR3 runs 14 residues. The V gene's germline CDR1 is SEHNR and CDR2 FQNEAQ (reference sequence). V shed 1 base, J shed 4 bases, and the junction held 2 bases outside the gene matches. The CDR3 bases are TGTGCCAGCAGCTTAGGGACAGGGGAGTACGAGCAGTACTTC. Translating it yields CASSLGTGEYEQYF.

The CDR3 is CASSSPGGRNTIYF. DNA of the CDR3: TGTGCCAGCAGCTCGCCGGGCGGAAGAAACACCATATATTTT. The V and J genes are TRBV11-2 and TRBJ1-3; D unclear. The germline V gene encodes CDR1 SGHAT and CDR2 FQNNGV. The CDR3 is made up of 14 amino acids. V dropped 4 bases and J dropped 5 bases, with 12 bases sitting between them.

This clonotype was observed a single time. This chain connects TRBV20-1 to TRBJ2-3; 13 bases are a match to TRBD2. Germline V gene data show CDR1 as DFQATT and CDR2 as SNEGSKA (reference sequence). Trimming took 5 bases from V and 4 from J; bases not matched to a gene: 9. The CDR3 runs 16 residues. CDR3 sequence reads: CSASRTSGSIADTQYF. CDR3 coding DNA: TGCAGTGCTTCCCGGACTAGCGGGAGTATTGCAGATACGCAGTATTTT.

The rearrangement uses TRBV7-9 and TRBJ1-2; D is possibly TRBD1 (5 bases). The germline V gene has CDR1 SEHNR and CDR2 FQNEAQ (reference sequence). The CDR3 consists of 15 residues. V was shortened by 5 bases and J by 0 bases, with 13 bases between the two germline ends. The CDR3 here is CASSPWTTTNYGYTF. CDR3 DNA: TGTGCCAGCAGCCCCTGGACAACTACTAACTATGGCTACACCTTC.

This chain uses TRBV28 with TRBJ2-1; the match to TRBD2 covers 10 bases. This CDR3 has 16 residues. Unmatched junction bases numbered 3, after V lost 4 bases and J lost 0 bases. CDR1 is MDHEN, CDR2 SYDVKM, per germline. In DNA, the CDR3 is TGTGCCAGCAGTTCCTGGACTAGCGGCTCCTACAATGAGCAGTTCTTC. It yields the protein CASSSWTSGSYNEQFF. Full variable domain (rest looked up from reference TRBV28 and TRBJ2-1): DVKVTQSSRYLVKRTGEKVFLECVQDMDHENMFWYRQDPGLGLRLIYFSYDVKMKEKGDIPEGYSVSREKKERFSLILESASTNQTSMYLCASSSWTSGSYNEQFFGPGTRLTVL.

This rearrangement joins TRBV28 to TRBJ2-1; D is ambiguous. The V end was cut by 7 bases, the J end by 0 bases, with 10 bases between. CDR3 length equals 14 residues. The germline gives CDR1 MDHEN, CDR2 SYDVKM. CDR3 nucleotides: TGTGCCAGCACCGACCCGAGCTCCTACAATGAGCAGTTCTTC. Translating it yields CASTDPSSYNEQFF. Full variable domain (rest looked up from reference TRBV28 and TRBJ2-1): DVKVTQSSRYLVKRTGEKVFLECVQDMDHENMFWYRQDPGLGLRLIYFSYDVKMKEKGDIPEGYSVSREKKERFSLILESASTNQTSMYLCASTDPSSYNEQFFGPGTRLTVL.

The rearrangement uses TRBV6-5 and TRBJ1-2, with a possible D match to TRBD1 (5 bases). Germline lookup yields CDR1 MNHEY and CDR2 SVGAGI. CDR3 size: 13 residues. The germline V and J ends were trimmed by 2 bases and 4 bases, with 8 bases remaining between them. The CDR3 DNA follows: TGTGCCAGCAGTTACGGGGCAGTCTATGGCTACACCTTC. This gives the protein CASSYGAVYGYTF.

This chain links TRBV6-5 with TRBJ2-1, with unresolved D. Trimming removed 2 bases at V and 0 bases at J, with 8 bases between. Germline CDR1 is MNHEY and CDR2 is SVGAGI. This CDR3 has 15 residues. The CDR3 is CASSYGDISYNEQFF. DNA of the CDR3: TGTGCCAGCAGTTACGGGGATATCTCCTACAATGAGCAGTTCTTC.

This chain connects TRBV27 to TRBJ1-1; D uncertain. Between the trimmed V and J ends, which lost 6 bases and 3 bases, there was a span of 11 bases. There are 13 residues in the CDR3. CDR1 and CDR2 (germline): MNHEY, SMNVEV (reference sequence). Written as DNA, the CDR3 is TGTGCCAGCAGGCCCGACATGGACACTGAAGCTTTCTTT. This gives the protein CASRPDMDTEAFF.

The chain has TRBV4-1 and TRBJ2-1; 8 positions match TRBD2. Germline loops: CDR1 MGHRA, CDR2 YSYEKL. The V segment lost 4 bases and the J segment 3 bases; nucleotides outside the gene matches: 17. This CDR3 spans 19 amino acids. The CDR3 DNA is TGCGCCAGCAGCCCCGGTGGTGGAGCGGGACTAGTCGGCTACAATGAGCAGTTCTTC. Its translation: CASSPGGGAGLVGYNEQFF.

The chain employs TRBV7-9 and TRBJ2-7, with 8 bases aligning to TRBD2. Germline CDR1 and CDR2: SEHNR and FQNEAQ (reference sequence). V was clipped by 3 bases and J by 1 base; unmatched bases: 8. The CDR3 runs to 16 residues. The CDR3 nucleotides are TGTGCCAGCAGCTTTAATCCCACTAGCGGATCCTACGAGCAGTACTTC. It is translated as CASSFNPTSGSYEQYF.

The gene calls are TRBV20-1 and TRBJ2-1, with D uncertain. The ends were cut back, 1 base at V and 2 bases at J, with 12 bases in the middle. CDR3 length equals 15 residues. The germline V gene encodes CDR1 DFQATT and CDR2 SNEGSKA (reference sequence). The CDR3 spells CSARVPLTTYNEQFF. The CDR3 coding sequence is TGCAGTGCTAGAGTTCCACTAACCACCTACAATGAGCAGTTCTTC.

The CDR3 nucleotides are TGTGCCAGCAGTTCCCTCCTACTAGCGGGAGGGCCGGACGGGGAGACCCAGTACTTC. This gives the protein CASSSLLLAGGPDGETQYF. The chain recombines TRBV27 with TRBJ2-5; 13 bases fit TRBD2. Germline lookup yields CDR1 MNHEY and CDR2 SMNVEV (reference sequence). Trimming removed 4 bases from V and 5 bases from J; junction bases left unmatched: 16. This CDR3 has 19 residues.

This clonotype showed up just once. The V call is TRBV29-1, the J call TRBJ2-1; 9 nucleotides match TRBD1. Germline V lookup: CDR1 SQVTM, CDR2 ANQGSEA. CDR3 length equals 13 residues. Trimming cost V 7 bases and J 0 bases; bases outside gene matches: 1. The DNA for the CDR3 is TGCAGCGAGACAGGGGGCTCCTACAATGAGCAGTTCTTC. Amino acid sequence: CSETGGSYNEQFF.

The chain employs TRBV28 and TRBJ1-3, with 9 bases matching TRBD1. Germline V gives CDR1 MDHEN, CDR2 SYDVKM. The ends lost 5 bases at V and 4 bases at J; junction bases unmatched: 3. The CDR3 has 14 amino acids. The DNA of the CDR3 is TGTGCCAGCAGTCACAGGGGGCCAGGAAACACCATATATTTT. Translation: CASSHRGPGNTIYF.

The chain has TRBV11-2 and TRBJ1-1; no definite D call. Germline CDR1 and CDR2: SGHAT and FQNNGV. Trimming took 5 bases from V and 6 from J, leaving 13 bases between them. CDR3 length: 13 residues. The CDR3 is CASSISRESEAFF. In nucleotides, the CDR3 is TGTGCCAGCAGCATCAGTAGGGAATCTGAAGCTTTCTTT.

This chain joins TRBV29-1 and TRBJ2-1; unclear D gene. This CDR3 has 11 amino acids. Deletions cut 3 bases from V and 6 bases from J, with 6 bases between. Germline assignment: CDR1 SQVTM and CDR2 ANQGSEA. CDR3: CSVEGSNEQFF. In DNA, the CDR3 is TGCAGCGTTGAGGGGTCCAATGAGCAGTTCTTC.

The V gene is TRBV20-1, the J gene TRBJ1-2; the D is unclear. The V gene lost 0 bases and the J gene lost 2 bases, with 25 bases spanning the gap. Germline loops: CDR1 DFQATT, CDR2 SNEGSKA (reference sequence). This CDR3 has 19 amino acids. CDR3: CSARETSESREKVNYGYTF. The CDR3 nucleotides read TGCAGTGCTAGAGAAACCTCAGAGTCACGGGAGAAGGTGAACTATGGCTACACCTTC.

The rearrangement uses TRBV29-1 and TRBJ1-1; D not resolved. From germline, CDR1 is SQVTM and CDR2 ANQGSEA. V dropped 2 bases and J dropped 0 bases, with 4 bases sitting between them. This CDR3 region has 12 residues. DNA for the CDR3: TGCAGCGTTGAACAGTTGAACACTGAAGCTTTCTTT. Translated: CSVEQLNTEAFF. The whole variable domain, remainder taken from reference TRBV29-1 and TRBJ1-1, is SAVISQKPSRDICQRGTSLTIQCQVDSQVTMMFWYRQQPGQSLTLIATANQGSEATYESGFVIDKFPISRPNLTFSTLTVSNMSPEDSSIYLCSVEQLNTEAFFGQGTRLTVV.

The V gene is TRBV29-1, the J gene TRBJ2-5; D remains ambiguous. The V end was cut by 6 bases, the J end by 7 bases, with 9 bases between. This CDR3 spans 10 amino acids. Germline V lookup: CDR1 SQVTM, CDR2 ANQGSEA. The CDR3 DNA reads TGCAGCGTAACCGATCGGACCCAGTACTTC. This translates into CSVTDRTQYF.

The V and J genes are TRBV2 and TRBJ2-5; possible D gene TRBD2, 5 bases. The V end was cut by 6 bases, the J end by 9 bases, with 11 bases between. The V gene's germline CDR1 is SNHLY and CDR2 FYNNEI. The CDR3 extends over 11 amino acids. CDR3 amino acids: CASSEPRAQYF. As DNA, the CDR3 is TGTGCCAGCAGCGAACCGCGGGCCCAGTACTTC.

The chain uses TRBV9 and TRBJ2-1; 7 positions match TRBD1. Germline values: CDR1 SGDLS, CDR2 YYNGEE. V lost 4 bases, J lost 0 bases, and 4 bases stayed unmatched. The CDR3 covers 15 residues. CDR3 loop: CASSTGQSSYNEQFF. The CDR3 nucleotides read TGTGCCAGCAGCACGGGACAGAGCTCCTACAATGAGCAGTTCTTC.

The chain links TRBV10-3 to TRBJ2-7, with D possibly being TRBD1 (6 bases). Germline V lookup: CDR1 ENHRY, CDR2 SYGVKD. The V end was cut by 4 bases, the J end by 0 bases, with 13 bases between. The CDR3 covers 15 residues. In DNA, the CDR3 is TGTGCCATCAGTGTAGGACAGAGGAGCTCCTACGAGCAGTACTTC. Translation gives CAISVGQRSSYEQYF.

CDR3 DNA sequence: TGCAGCGTTGAAGAAAACAGGGGGCAAGCTTTCTTT. This codes for CSVEENRGQAFF. The rearrangement links TRBV29-1 to TRBJ1-1, with 9 bases fitting TRBD1. Germline V lookup: CDR1 SQVTM, CDR2 ANQGSEA. The CDR3 has 12 amino acids. The trim removed 0 bases at V and 9 bases at J, leaving 2 bases unmatched. Full variable domain (remainder filled in from reference TRBV29-1 and TRBJ1-1): SAVISQKPSRDICQRGTSLTIQCQVDSQVTMMFWYRQQPGQSLTLIATANQGSEATYESGFVIDKFPISRPNLTFSTLTVSNMSPEDSSIYLCSVEENRGQAFFGQGTRLTVV.

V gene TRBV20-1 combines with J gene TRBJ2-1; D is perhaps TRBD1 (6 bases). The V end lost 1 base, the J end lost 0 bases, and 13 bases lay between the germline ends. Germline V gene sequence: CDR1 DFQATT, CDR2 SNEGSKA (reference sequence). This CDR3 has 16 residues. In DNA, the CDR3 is TGCAGTGCTAGAGCCACTGGCAGGGGCTCCTACAATGAGCAGTTCTTC. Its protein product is CSARATGRGSYNEQFF.